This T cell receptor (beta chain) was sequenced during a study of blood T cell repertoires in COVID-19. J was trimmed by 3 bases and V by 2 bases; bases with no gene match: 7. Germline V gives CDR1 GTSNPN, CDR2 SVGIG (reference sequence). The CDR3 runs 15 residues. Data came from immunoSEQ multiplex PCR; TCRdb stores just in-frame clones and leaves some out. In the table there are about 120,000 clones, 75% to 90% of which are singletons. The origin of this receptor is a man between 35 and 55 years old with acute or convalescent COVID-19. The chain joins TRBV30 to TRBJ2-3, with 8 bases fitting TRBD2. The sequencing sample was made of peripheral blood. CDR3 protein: CAWSRSSGMTDTQYF. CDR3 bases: TGTGCCTGGAGTCGGAGTAGCGGGATGACAGATACGCAGTATTTT.